Below, 17 T cell receptor beta chains from the same sample are listed, as sequenced in a study of tumor-infiltrating lymphocytes in oesophageal squamous cell carcinoma. TCRdb fed the PCR reads into MiXCR, producing one record per CDR3 protein. The sample consists of 10,000 to 15,000 distinct CDR3 sequences, around 59% of them appearing once. Sequenced material: esophageal tumor tissue. Every receptor here comes from a female donor with esophageal squamous cell carcinoma.

Worth noting for this clonotype: Mismatch with germline at one junction end may stem from a read error. CDR3 region: CASSLGDRGETQYF. CDR3 DNA: TGTGCCAGCAGCTTAGGGGACAGGGGCGAGACCCAGTACTTT. The V call is TRBV5-3, the J call TRBJ1-6; the match to TRBD1 covers 10 bases. TRBV5-3 is marked as an open reading frame, function uncertain. The CDR3 covers 14 residues.

This rearrangement joins TRBV11-2 to TRBJ2-5; D ambiguous. Germline CDR1 is SGHAT and CDR2 is FQNNGV. The CDR3 extends over 13 amino acids. V lost 1 base to trimming and J lost 7 bases, with 10 bases between them. CDR3 sequence (DNA): TGTGCCAGCAGCTTAGCGGTTGGAGTGACCCAGTACTTC. This gives the protein CASSLAVGVTQYF.

This clonotype showed up just a few times. V is TRBV9 and J is TRBJ2-5; D unclear. The J call may be incorrect, as the DNA end agrees better with TRBJ2-7. The V gene's germline CDR1 is SGDLS and CDR2 YYNGEE. This CDR3 has 12 amino acids. CDR3 DNA sequence: TGTGCCAGCAGCGTAGGGGGTGACGAGCAGTACTTC. Amino acid sequence: CASSVGGDEQYF.

The rearrangement links TRBV12-5 to TRBJ2-3, with 7 positions matching TRBD2. The DNA end is more similar to TRBJ2-7, so the J call may be wrong. The CDR3 totals 14 residues. Germline values: CDR1 LGHNT, CDR2 FRNRAP. In DNA form, the CDR3 reads TGTGCTAGTGGTTTGGGGACTAGAAACAATGAGCAGTACTTC. Protein: CASGLGTRNNEQYF.

This clonotype was counted once. The V gene is TRBV7-2, the J gene TRBJ2-3; 8 bases match TRBD1. The trim removed 2 bases at V and 14 bases at J, leaving 9 bases unmatched. This CDR3 has 13 amino acids. The germline CDR1 and CDR2 sequences are SGHTA and FQGNSA. The CDR3 reads CASSLQGAQVGYF. The DNA for the CDR3 is TGTGCCAGCAGCTTACAGGGGGCGCAAGTGGGGTATTTT. Filled out from reference TRBV7-2 and TRBJ2-3, the complete variable domain reads GAGVSQSPSNKVTEKGKDVELRCDPISGHTALYWYRQSLGQGLEFLIYFQGNSAPDKSGLPSDRFSAERTGGSVSTLTIQRTQQEDSAVYLCASSLQGAQVGYFGPGTRLTVL.

Concerning this clonotype itself: A junction end diverges from the germline sequence, so it may reflect a read error. The chain combines TRBV7-8 with TRBJ2-5; tentative D call: TRBD2 (6 bases). CDR1 is SGHVS and CDR2 is FQNEAQ in the germline V gene. There are 15 residues in the CDR3. CDR3 in amino acids: CASSLGGTYNSPLHF. In DNA form, the CDR3 reads TGTGCCAGCAGCTTAGGGGGGACTTATAATTCACCCCTCCACTTC.

In its sample, this clonotype is medium-sized. A much larger clone differs by one base, so this may be a read error. The chain links TRBV7-9 to TRBJ2-7; D gene ambiguous. V shed 3 bases and J shed 7 bases, with 4 bases lying between them. The CDR3 runs 10 residues. The germline gives CDR1 SEHNR, CDR2 FQNEAQ (reference sequence). CDR3 sequence (DNA): TGTGCCAGCAGCTTCAATGAGCAGTACTTC. As protein: CASSFNEQYF.

This clonotype was seen ten or more times. The chain is built from TRBV4-1 and TRBJ1-5; D possibly corresponds to TRBD1 (6 bases). Per germline, CDR1 MGHRA and CDR2 YSYEKL. The CDR3 runs to 19 residues. Trimming shortened V by 2 bases and J by 3 bases, and 23 bases separated the two germline ends. DNA for the CDR3: TGCGCCAGCAGCCAACCCTCCACCGGGACAAAGGGTTACAATCAGCCCCAGCATTTT. Protein product: CASSQPSTGTKGYNQPQHF.

The chain links TRBV11-2 to TRBJ2-1; 9 bases fit TRBD2. The J call is uncertain, as TRBJ2-5 better fits the DNA end. This CDR3 spans 16 amino acids. CDR1 is SGHAT and CDR2 is FQNNGV in the germline V gene. CDR3 region: CASSLDMASGTETQYF. The DNA for the CDR3 is TGTGCCAGCAGCTTAGACATGGCTAGCGGGACAGAGACCCAGTACTTC.

Remarks on this clonotype: An end of the junction does not agree with germline; a read error may underlie this. The chain is built from TRBV7-6 and TRBJ1-6; no clear D gene. CDR3 size: 13 residues. From germline, CDR1 is SGHVS and CDR2 FNYEAQ. The CDR3 is CASSLHIWSGQYF. As DNA, the CDR3 is TGTGCCAGCAGCTTACATATTTGGAGTGGGCAGTACTTT.

Judged by abundance, this clonotype is medium-sized. The genes are TRBV7-8 and TRBJ1-1; D is perhaps TRBD1 (6 bases). Per the germline V gene, CDR1 is SGHVS and CDR2 is FQNEAQ. The V end lost 5 bases, the J end lost 4 bases, and 14 bases lay between the germline ends. This CDR3 spans 14 amino acids. This CDR3 reads CASSLRQESTEAFF. CDR3 DNA sequence: TGTGCCAGCAGCCTTCGACAGGAAAGCACTGAAGCTTTCTTT.

V usage is TRBV7-2 and J usage is TRBJ2-1, with a possible D match to TRBD2 (6 bases). From germline, CDR1 is SGHTA and CDR2 FQGNSA. This CDR3 comprises 13 residues. V was cut by 5 bases and J by 5 bases, with 10 bases left in between. CDR3 nucleotide sequence: TGTGCCAGCAGCCCGGGACTGAACAATGAGCAGTTCTTC. Translated, it gives CASSPGLNNEQFF.

This clonotype was counted a few times. This chain links TRBV7-3 with TRBJ2-1; D not certain. This CDR3 region has 15 residues. The germline CDR1 and CDR2 sequences are SGHTA and FQGTGA. V lost 0 bases and J lost 0, with 6 bases in between. CDR3 protein: CASSLTGDSYNEQFF. The DNA for the CDR3 is TGTGCCAGCAGCTTAACAGGAGACTCCTACAATGAGCAGTTCTTC.

As concerns this clonotype: At one boundary the junction diverges from the germline segment, which might be a read error. The chain recombines TRBV10-3 with TRBJ2-1; a weak D match, TRBD2 (5 bases). The CDR3 extends over 15 amino acids. Germline CDR1 reads ENHRY; CDR2 reads SYGVKD. Here the CDR3 DNA reads TGTGCCATCAGTGGGCAACCCGGACCCACCGGGGAGCTGTATTTT. Amino acid sequence: CAISGQPGPTGELYF.

There are many counts of this clonotype. This CDR3 is CASSFGATGELFF. The DNA of the CDR3 is TGCGCCAGCAGCTTCGGGGCCACCGGGGAGCTGTTTTTT. The V gene is TRBV5-1, the J gene TRBJ2-2, with D perhaps matching TRBD1 or TRBD2 (5 bases each). The CDR3 contains 13 residues. Germline loops: CDR1 SGHRS, CDR2 YFSETQ. Trimming pared 2 bases from V and 4 bases from J, leaving 6 bases between.

The gene calls are TRBV12-3 or TRBV12-4 and TRBJ2-5; D is possibly TRBD1 (5 bases). TRBJ2-1 matches the DNA end more closely, so the J call is doubtful. CDR3 length: 14 amino acids. The CDR3 spells CASSPRTLQETQFF. CDR3 sequence (DNA): TGTGCCAGCAGCCCTAGGACACTCCAAGAGACCCAGTTCTTC.

This clonotype occurred once. The chain links TRBV11-1 to TRBJ2-1; the D is unclear. This CDR3 has 13 residues. In germline, CDR1 is SGHAT, CDR2 FQDESV (reference sequence). V was clipped by 8 bases and J by 0 bases, with 8 bases between them. The CDR3 nucleotides read TGTGCCAGCGTTCCGAGCTCCTACAATGAGCAGTTCTTC. Protein: CASVPSSYNEQFF.